This T cell receptor (beta chain) stems from a study of T cell clonality in common variable immunodeficiency. About this clone: This sequence may be a read error, since a much larger clone differs from it by one base.

Equal genomic DNA amounts from CVID and control samples were sequenced. The repertoire was sequenced with immunoSEQ multiplex PCR; TCRdb's copy has only in-frame clones and lacks some. The data show about 52,000 clones, none appearing only once, with approximately 2% held by the ten largest. This receptor was identified in a person aged 18 to 75 in good health. Sequenced: peripheral blood mononuclear cells.

The CDR3 region is CASRRWASGANVLFF. The sequenced CDR3 bases are TGCGCCAGCCGGAGGTGGGCTTCTGGGGCCAACGTA. The chain combines TRBV5-1 with TRBJ1-4; tentative D call: TRBD1 (5 bases). The CDR3 end is not reached by the read, which stops 3 residues before it; the germline J gene fills it in. This CDR3 is 15 amino acids long. In germline, CDR1 is SGHRS, CDR2 YFSETQ. The variable domain in full, completed from reference TRBV5-1 and TRBJ1-4, reads KAGVTQTPRYLIKTRGQQVTLSCSPISGHRSVSWYQQTPGQGLQFLFEYFSETQRNKGNFPGRFSGRQFSNSRSEMNVSTLELGDSALYLCASRRWASGANVLFFGSGTQLSVL.